The text below deals with one T cell receptor beta chain. The target antigen is unknown. The CDR3 consists of 12 residues. Germline lookup yields CDR1 SGHDT and CDR2 YYEEEE. Deletions cut 4 bases from V and 4 bases from J, with 8 bases between. The selected patients with pancreatic ductal adenocarcinoma had surgery but no neoadjuvant therapy. The data stem from a study of T cells in pancreatic ductal adenocarcinoma. Study-level results: This surgical cohort overrepresents the minority presenting with early-stage disease.

Profiled with immunoSEQ multiplex PCR; TCRdb holds only in-frame clones, not every one. The sample shows over 85,000 clones, 90% to 95% of them seen only once. Sequencing was performed on PBMCs. The gene calls are TRBV5-6 and TRBJ1-2; TRBD1 might be the D (5 bases). This TCR was recovered from a human donor with pancreatic ductal adenocarcinoma. The CDR3 bases are TGTGCCAGCAGCGGACAACCCTATGGCTACACCTTC. This translates into CASSGQPYGYTF. Full variable domain (outside the CDR3, taken from reference TRBV5-6 and TRBJ1-2): DAGVTQSPTHLIKTRGQQVTLRCSPKSGHDTVSWYQQALGQGPQFIFQYYEEEERQRGNFPDRFSGHQFPNYSSELNVNALLLGDSALYLCASSGQPYGYTFGSGTRLTVV.